Each of the 27 T cell receptor beta chains below was sequenced from the same sample in a study of cytomegalovirus exposure and HLA in healthy donors. This PCR relied on a set of 60 Vbeta primers and 13 Jbeta primers. TCRdb keeps only in-frame clones here, not all; method: immunoSEQ multiplex PCR. This table holds under 70,000 clones, roughly four fifths found once. Source material: PBMCs. The receptors derive from a man over 45 in good health and CMV-seronegative.

V usage is TRBV9 and J usage is TRBJ1-1, with 8 positions matching TRBD1. This CDR3 contains 13 residues. V trimming: 2 bases; J trimming: 14 bases; junction bases outside the gene matches: 11. Looked up from germline, CDR1 is SGDLS and CDR2 is YYNGEE. The chain's CDR3 is CASSVATGVGIFF. The CDR3 DNA follows: TGTGCCAGCAGCGTCGCGACAGGGGTAGGCATCTTCTTT.

The J gene is TRBJ2-5, the V gene TRBV5-1; TRBD2 might be the D (6 bases). The V and J ends lost 0 bases and 4 bases respectively, with 10 bases between them. This CDR3 contains 14 residues. CDR1 is SGHRS and CDR2 is YFSETQ in the germline V gene. In nucleotides, the CDR3 is TGCGCCAGCAGCTTGGCACTAGCCGCAGAGACCCAGTACTTC. Translated, it gives CASSLALAAETQYF. Drawing the rest from reference TRBV5-1 and TRBJ2-5, the complete variable domain is KAGVTQTPRYLIKTRGQQVTLSCSPISGHRSVSWYQQTPGQGLQFLFEYFSETQRNKGNFPGRFSGRQFSNSRSEMNVSTLELGDSALYLCASSLALAAETQYFGPGTRLLVL.

The CDR3, as DNA: TGCGCCAGCAGCCAAGCCCGGGACACAGACACCGGGGAGCTGTTTTTT. It yields the protein CASSQARDTDTGELFF. This chain joins TRBV4-1 and TRBJ2-2; maybe TRBD1 (6 bases). The V gene's germline CDR1 is MGHRA and CDR2 YSYEKL. The V end lost 1 base, the J end lost 3 bases, and 12 bases lay between the germline ends. CDR3 length: 16 amino acids.

The chain joins TRBV19 to TRBJ1-1, with 7 bases lining up with TRBD1. The CDR3 covers 14 residues. Unmatched junction bases numbered 6, after V lost 4 bases and J lost 4 bases. Germline V lookup: CDR1 LNHDA, CDR2 SQIVND (reference sequence). As DNA, the CDR3 is TGTGCCAGTAGTACACAGGGGTGGTCCACTGAAGCTTTCTTT. Protein product: CASSTQGWSTEAFF.

The chain combines TRBV7-3 with TRBJ2-3, with 7 positions matching TRBD2. Germline-derived CDR1 and CDR2 are SGHTA and FQGTGA. The CDR3 has 15 amino acids. With V trimmed by 2 bases and J by 5 bases, 7 bases remained unmatched. The CDR3 bases are TGTGCCAGCAGCTTAGCGACGGGAGGCCGAGATACGCAGTATTTT. Its protein product is CASSLATGGRDTQYF.

The V gene is TRBV4-1, the J gene TRBJ1-2, with 11 bases fitting TRBD1. The CDR3 has 19 amino acids. V was clipped by 0 bases and J by 6 bases; unmatched bases: 15. CDR1 is MGHRA, CDR2 YSYEKL, per germline. Here the CDR3 reads CASSQEWGTGGFRSHGYTF. The CDR3 DNA reads as TGCGCCAGCAGCCAAGAGTGGGGGACAGGGGGGTTCAGGTCCCATGGCTACACCTTC.

This clone was detected only once. Here the CDR3 DNA reads TGTGCCTGGAGTGTAAACAGGGGGCGGACTGAAGCTTTCTTT. Its translation is CAWSVNRGRTEAFF. The rearrangement uses TRBV30 and TRBJ1-1, with TRBD1 matching over 9 bases. This CDR3 has 14 amino acids. Per the germline V gene, CDR1 is GTSNPN and CDR2 is SVGIG (reference sequence). The J segment lost 5 bases and the V segment lost 0 bases, leaving 4 bases of the junction unmatched.

The chain recombines TRBV4-1 with TRBJ1-1; 9 bases agree with TRBD1. The CDR3 covers 16 residues. The ends lost 2 bases at V and 3 bases at J; junction bases unmatched: 7. Germline CDR1 reads MGHRA; CDR2 reads YSYEKL. CDR3: CASSQLDRGRYTEAFF. The CDR3 DNA reads as TGCGCCAGCAGCCAATTAGACAGGGGGAGATACACTGAAGCTTTCTTT.

This clone was seen only a few times. The rearrangement joins TRBV11-2 to TRBJ2-5, with 9 bases lining up with TRBD2. TRBJ2-7 matches the DNA end more closely, so the J call is doubtful. CDR1 is SGHAT and CDR2 is FQNNGV in the germline V gene. The CDR3 extends over 15 amino acids. CDR3 DNA: TGTGCCAGCAGCTTGTCTAGCGGGGCGTTCGACGAGCAGTACTTC. This gives the protein CASSLSSGAFDEQYF.

The rearrangement joins TRBV4-1 to TRBJ2-1, with D perhaps matching TRBD2 (5 bases). CDR1 is MGHRA, CDR2 YSYEKL, per germline. The CDR3 sequence is 12 residues long. V was cut by 4 bases and J by 12 bases, with 13 bases left in between. For the CDR3, the DNA is TGCGCCAGCAGCCTTCCACAAGAGGGGCAGTTCTTC. Encoded protein: CASSLPQEGQFF.

This sequence joins TRBV5-6 and TRBJ1-1; 8 nucleotides line up with TRBD1. V gave up 2 bases and J gave up 6 bases; unmatched junction bases: 6. Germline-derived CDR1 and CDR2 are SGHDT and YYEEEE. The CDR3 is 14 amino acids. Here the CDR3 DNA reads TGTGCCAGCAGCTTTCAAGGACAGGGCGCTGAAGCTTTCTTT. Residues: CASSFQGQGAEAFF.

The V gene is TRBV7-2, the J gene TRBJ1-2; 12 nucleotides line up with TRBD1. The CDR3 totals 16 residues. J lost 7 bases, V lost 2 bases, and 8 bases had no gene match. The germline CDR1 and CDR2 sequences are SGHTA and FQGNSA. The CDR3 coding sequence is TGTGCCAGCAGCTTAATACCGGGACAGGGGGCGGTTGGCTACACCTTC. It encodes CASSLIPGQGAVGYTF.

This sequence joins TRBV7-9 and TRBJ1-1, with a possible D match to TRBD1 (6 bases). Per the germline V gene, CDR1 is SEHNR and CDR2 is FQNEAQ (reference sequence). The CDR3 sequence is 14 residues long. The V and J ends lost 4 bases and 2 bases respectively, with 11 bases between them. This CDR3 reads CASSSATGNTEAFF. The CDR3 DNA is TGTGCCAGCAGCTCGGCGACAGGAAACACTGAAGCTTTCTTT.

The chain uses TRBV7-9 and TRBJ1-2, with TRBD1 as a possible D gene (5 bases). V was cut by 3 bases and J by 7 bases, with 12 bases left in between. The CDR3 is 13 amino acids. Germline V gives CDR1 SEHNR, CDR2 FQNEAQ (reference sequence). This chain's CDR3 is CASSLEPDTGYTF. For the CDR3, the DNA is TGTGCCAGCAGCTTGGAGCCGGACACTGGCTACACCTTC.

The rearrangement links TRBV6-6 to TRBJ1-2; D ambiguous. Trimming left V 4 bases short and J 5 bases short, with 2 bases between. Germline V gene sequence: CDR1 MNHNY, CDR2 SVGAGI (reference sequence). The CDR3 extends over 10 amino acids. In DNA, the CDR3 is TGTGCCAGCAGTTTATATGGCTACACCTTC. Encoded protein: CASSLYGYTF.

This chain links TRBV7-2 with TRBJ2-2, with D hard to call. The CDR3 length is 16 residues. Germline CDR1 and CDR2: SGHTA and FQGNSA. Trimming stripped 4 bases from V and 1 base from J, with 13 bases between. CDR3 DNA sequence: TGTGCCAGCAGCTCCCTTTCTGGGCGGAACACCGGGGAGCTGTTTTTT. Protein product: CASSSLSGRNTGELFF.

This clone was seen a handful of times. CDR3 bases: TGTGCCAGTACCTCTAGGGGCCAGGGAATCGGCAATCAGCCCCAGCATTTT. Translating it yields CASTSRGQGIGNQPQHF. The rearrangement links TRBV19 to TRBJ1-5, with D possibly matching TRBD1 (5 bases). Germline CDR1 is LNHDA and CDR2 is SQIVND (reference sequence). Trimming cost V 7 bases and J 2 bases, with 21 bases left between them. The CDR3 is made up of 17 amino acids. Full variable domain (remainder filled in from reference TRBV19 and TRBJ1-5): DGGITQSPKYLFRKEGQNVTLSCEQNLNHDAMYWYRQDPGQGLRLIYYSQIVNDFQKGDIAEGYSVSREKKESFPLTVTSAQKNPTAFYLCASTSRGQGIGNQPQHFGDGTRLSIL.

Only one count was recorded for this clone. J is TRBJ1-6 and V is TRBV30, with D perhaps matching TRBD1 (5 bases). CDR3 length: 14 amino acids. V was shortened by 0 bases and J by 8 bases, with 11 bases between the two germline ends. CDR1 and CDR2 (germline): GTSNPN, SVGIG (reference sequence). The CDR3 region is CAWSVTRQYSPLHF. CDR3 in DNA: TGTGCCTGGAGTGTGACCAGACAGTATTCACCCCTCCACTTT.

This CDR3 reads CASSLRSYGSDTQYF. CDR3 nucleotide sequence: TGTGCCAGCAGCTTGAGGAGTTATGGGTCCGATACGCAGTATTTT. The gene calls are TRBV7-6 and TRBJ2-3; D is unresolved. CDR3 length: 15 amino acids. The V end lost 3 bases, the J end lost 6 bases, and 16 bases lay between the germline ends. Germline CDR1 is SGHVS and CDR2 is FNYEAQ.

The CDR3 DNA follows: TGTGCCAGCAGCACGCCCGGGACAGCTAATGAAAAACTGTTTTTT. Encoded protein: CASSTPGTANEKLFF. The chain combines TRBV14 with TRBJ1-4; the match to TRBD1 covers 7 bases. Germline CDR1 and CDR2: SGHDN and FVKESK. The CDR3 has 15 amino acids. The V segment lost 5 bases and the J segment 3 bases; nucleotides outside the gene matches: 6.

This clone was picked up a small number of times. The gene calls are TRBV7-9 and TRBJ2-2; weak D call: TRBD2 (5 bases). The V end was cut by 4 bases, the J end by 7 bases, with 13 bases between. The CDR3 runs 14 residues. Germline CDR1 is SEHNR and CDR2 is FQNEAQ (reference sequence). In DNA form, the CDR3 reads TGTGCCAGCAGCTCAGAGGGATTTAGCGGGGAGCTGTTTTTT. This gives the protein CASSSEGFSGELFF.

The chain couples TRBV5-1 to TRBJ2-1; TRBD2 aligns across 12 bases. V was pared by 2 bases and J by 8 bases, with 5 bases of the junction left unmatched. Germline V CDR1 and CDR2: SGHRS, YFSETQ. The length of the CDR3 is 15 residues. The CDR3, as DNA: TGCGCCAGCAGCTTAGGACTAGCGGGGCAGCATGAGCAGTTCTTC. Its translation is CASSLGLAGQHEQFF. Full variable domain (outside the CDR3, taken from reference TRBV5-1 and TRBJ2-1): KAGVTQTPRYLIKTRGQQVTLSCSPISGHRSVSWYQQTPGQGLQFLFEYFSETQRNKGNFPGRFSGRQFSNSRSEMNVSTLELGDSALYLCASSLGLAGQHEQFFGPGTRLTVL.

V usage is TRBV14 and J usage is TRBJ2-5; D is uncertain. V dropped 2 bases and J dropped 2 bases, with 6 bases sitting between them. CDR3 length equals 13 residues. CDR1 SGHDN and CDR2 FVKESK come from the germline V gene. The CDR3 DNA reads TGTGCCAGCAGCCAACCAGGTCAAGAGACCCAGTACTTC. As protein: CASSQPGQETQYF.

The chain links TRBV7-2 to TRBJ1-1; D uncertain. V lost 2 bases, J lost 5 bases, and 9 bases lay in between. The CDR3 extends over 13 amino acids. CDR1 is SGHTA and CDR2 is FQGNSA in the germline V gene. The CDR3 DNA is TGTGCCAGCAGCTTATGGGCGCAAACTGAAGCTTTCTTT. Its protein is CASSLWAQTEAFF.

V and J are TRBV28 and TRBJ2-5; D may be TRBD1 (5 bases). CDR1 is MDHEN, CDR2 SYDVKM, per germline. The CDR3 totals 16 residues. With 4 bases removed from V and 8 bases from J, the gap between germline ends came to 23 bases. The CDR3 DNA is TGTGCCAGCAGTTCCGTCGTCAGGGCAGGAATTAACACCCAGTACTTC. Translating gives CASSSVVRAGINTQYF.

This chain links TRBV7-6 with TRBJ2-7; 11 nucleotides match TRBD1. Germline trimming cut 7 bases from V and 4 bases from J; bases unmatched to any gene: 6. CDR3 length equals 14 residues. CDR1 is SGHVS, CDR2 FNYEAQ, per germline. Written as DNA, the CDR3 is TGTGCCAGCACCCGGACAGGGGGCTTTTACGAGCAGTACTTC. Protein: CASTRTGGFYEQYF. The full variable domain, in which reference TRBV7-6 and TRBJ2-7 provide the parts outside the CDR3, is GAGVSQSPRYKVTKRGQDVALRCDPISGHVSLYWYRQALGQGPEFLTYFNYEAQQDKSGLPNDRFSAERPEGSISTLTIQRTEQRDSAMYRCASTRTGGFYEQYFGPGTRLTVT.

The chain combines TRBV19 with TRBJ1-2; D possibly corresponds to TRBD1 (6 bases). Trimming took 9 bases from V and 3 from J, leaving 14 bases between them. Germline V gene sequence: CDR1 LNHDA, CDR2 SQIVND (reference sequence). CDR3 length equals 13 residues. CDR3 DNA sequence: TGTGCCAGCATCAAGGCAGGGGACTATGGCTACACCTTC. It encodes CASIKAGDYGYTF.